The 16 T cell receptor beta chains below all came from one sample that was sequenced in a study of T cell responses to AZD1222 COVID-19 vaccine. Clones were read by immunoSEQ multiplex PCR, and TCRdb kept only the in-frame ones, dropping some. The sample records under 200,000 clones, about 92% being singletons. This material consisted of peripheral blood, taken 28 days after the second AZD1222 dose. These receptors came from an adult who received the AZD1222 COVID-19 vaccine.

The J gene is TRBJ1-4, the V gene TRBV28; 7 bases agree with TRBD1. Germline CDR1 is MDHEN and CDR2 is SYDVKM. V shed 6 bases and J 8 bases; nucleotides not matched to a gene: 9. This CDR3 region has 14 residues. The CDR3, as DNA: TGTGCCAGCAGAAGACAGGGAATTATAGAAAAACTGTTTTTT. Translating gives CASRRQGIIEKLFF.

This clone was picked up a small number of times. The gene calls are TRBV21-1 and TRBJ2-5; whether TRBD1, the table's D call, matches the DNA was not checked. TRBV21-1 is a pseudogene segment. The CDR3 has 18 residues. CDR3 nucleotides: TGTGCCAGCAGCAAAATGGGCCGAAACAGGGTTTGGCAAGAGACCCAGTACTTC. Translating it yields CASSKMGRNRVWQETQYF.

This CDR3 reads CAWSVSGAGGKLFF. CDR3 DNA: TGTGCCTGGAGTGTAAGCGGCGCGGGAGGAAAACTGTTTTTT. The V and J genes are TRBV30 and TRBJ1-4; D remains ambiguous. This CDR3 has 14 residues. V was pared by 0 bases and J by 10 bases, with 15 bases between. CDR1 and CDR2 from the germline V gene are GTSNPN and SVGIG (reference sequence).

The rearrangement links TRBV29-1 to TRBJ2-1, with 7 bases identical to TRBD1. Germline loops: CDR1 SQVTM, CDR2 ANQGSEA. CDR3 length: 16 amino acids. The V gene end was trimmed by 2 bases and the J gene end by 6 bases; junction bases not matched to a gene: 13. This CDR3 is CSVEIWVGGVLNEQFF. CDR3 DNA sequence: TGCAGCGTTGAAATCTGGGTAGGGGGCGTACTCAATGAGCAGTTCTTC.

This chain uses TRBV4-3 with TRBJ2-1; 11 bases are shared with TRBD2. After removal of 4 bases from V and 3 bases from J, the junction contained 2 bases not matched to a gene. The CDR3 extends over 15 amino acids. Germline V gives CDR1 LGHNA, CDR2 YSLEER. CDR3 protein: CASSPGTSGYNEQFF. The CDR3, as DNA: TGCGCCAGCAGCCCGGGGACTAGCGGCTACAATGAGCAGTTCTTC.

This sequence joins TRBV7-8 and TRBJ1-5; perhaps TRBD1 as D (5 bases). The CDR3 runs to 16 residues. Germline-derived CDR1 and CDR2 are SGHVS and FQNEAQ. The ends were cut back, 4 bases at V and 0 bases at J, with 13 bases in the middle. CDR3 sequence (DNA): TGTGCCAGCAGCTCAGACAGTTCCTATAGCAATCAGCCCCAGCATTTT. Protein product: CASSSDSSYSNQPQHF.

The CDR3 loop reads CASSPQREFGEQYF. The CDR3 DNA sequence: TGTGCCAGCAGTCCCCAGCGGGAGTTCGGCGAGCAGTACTTC. The chain recombines TRBV28 with TRBJ2-7; 8 bases map to TRBD2. The ends lost 5 bases at V and 6 bases at J; junction bases unmatched: 9. Germline CDR1 is MDHEN and CDR2 is SYDVKM. The CDR3 is 14 residues long.

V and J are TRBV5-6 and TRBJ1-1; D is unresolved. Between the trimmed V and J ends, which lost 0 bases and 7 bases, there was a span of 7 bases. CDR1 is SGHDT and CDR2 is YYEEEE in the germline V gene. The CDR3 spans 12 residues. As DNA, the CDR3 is TGTGCCAGCAGCTTGGTGCAGCGTGAAGCTTTCTTT. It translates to CASSLVQREAFF. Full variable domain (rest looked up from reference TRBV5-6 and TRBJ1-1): DAGVTQSPTHLIKTRGQQVTLRCSPKSGHDTVSWYQQALGQGPQFIFQYYEEEERQRGNFPDRFSGHQFPNYSSELNVNALLLGDSALYLCASSLVQREAFFGQGTRLTVV.

CDR3 in DNA: TGTGCCAGCATTCTCAGGGGGCTAGAGGAAAAACTGTTTTTT. Its protein product is CASILRGLEEKLFF. The chain has TRBV6-5 and TRBJ1-4; TRBD1 matches 8 bases. V lost 7 bases, J lost 8 bases, and 9 bases stayed unmatched. Germline V gives CDR1 MNHEY, CDR2 SVGAGI. CDR3 length: 14 residues.

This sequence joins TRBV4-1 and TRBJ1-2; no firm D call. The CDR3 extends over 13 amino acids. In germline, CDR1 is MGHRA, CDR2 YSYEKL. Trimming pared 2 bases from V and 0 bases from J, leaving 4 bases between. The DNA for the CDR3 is TGCGCCAGCAGCCAACAATCTAACTATGGCTACACCTTC. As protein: CASSQQSNYGYTF.

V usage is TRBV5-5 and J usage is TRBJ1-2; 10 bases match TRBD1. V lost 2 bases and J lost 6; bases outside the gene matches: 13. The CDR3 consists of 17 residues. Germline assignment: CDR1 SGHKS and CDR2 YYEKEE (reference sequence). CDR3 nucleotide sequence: TGTGCCAGCAGCTTTGGACAGGGGGAGTTCCGTTTCGATGGCTACACCTTC. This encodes CASSFGQGEFRFDGYTF.

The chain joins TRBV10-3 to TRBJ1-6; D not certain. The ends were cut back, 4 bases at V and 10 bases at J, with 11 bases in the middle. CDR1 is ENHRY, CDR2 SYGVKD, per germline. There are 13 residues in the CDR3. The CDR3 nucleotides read TGTGCCATCAGTGGGGATTCGTCCTCACCCCTCCACTTT. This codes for CAISGDSSSPLHF.

The CDR3 region is CASEDPRGQGNTEAFF. The CDR3 coding sequence is TGTGCCAGCGAAGACCCCCGGGGACAGGGAAACACTGAAGCTTTCTTT. The rearrangement uses TRBV5-6 and TRBJ1-1, with 9 nucleotides matching TRBD1. The V and J ends lost 7 bases and 2 bases, in that order; junction bases with no gene match: 12. CDR3 size: 16 residues. In germline, CDR1 is SGHDT, CDR2 YYEEEE.

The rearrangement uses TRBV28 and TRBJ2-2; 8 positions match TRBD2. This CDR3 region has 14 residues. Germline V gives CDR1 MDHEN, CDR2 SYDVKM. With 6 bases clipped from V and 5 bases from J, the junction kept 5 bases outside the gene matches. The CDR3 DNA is TGTGCCAGCAGCGACGGCGGGGGGACCGGGGAGCTGTTTTTT. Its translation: CASSDGGGTGELFF.

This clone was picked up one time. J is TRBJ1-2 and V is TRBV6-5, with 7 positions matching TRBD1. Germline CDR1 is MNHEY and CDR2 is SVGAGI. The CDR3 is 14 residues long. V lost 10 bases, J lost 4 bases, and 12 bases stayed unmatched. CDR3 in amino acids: CANRDGGGSYGYTF. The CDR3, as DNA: TGTGCCAACCGGGATGGAGGGGGCAGCTATGGCTACACCTTC.

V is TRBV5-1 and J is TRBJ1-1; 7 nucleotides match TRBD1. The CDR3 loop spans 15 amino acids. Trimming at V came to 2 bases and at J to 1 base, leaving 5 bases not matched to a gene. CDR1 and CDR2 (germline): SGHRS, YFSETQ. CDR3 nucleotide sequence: TGCGCCAGCAGCTTCGGGACAGTTCAGAACACTGAAGCTTTCTTT. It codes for CASSFGTVQNTEAFF.